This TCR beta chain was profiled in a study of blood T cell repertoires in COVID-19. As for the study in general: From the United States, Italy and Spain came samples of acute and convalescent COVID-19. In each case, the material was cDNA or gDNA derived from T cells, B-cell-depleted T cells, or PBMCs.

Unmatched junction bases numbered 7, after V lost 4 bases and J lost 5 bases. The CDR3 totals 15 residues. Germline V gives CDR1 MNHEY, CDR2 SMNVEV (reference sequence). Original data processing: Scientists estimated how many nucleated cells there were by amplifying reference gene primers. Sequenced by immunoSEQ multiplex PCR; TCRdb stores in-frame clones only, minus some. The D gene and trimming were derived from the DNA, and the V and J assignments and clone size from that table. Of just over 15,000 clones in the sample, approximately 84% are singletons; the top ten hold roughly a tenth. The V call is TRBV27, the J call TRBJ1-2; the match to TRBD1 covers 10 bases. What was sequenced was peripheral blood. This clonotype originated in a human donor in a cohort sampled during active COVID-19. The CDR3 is CASSSLDRGGYGYTF. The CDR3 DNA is TGTGCCAGCAGTTCGCTGGACAGGGGGGGTTATGGCTACACCTTC.